The clone carrying this TCR beta chain is medium-sized. The target antigen is unknown. TCRdb re-clonotyped the PCR reads via MiXCR. This sample has 25,000 to 30,000 clones, with approximately 24% found just once. The record originates from a study of metastatic and nonmetastatic thyroid tumors. Study in general: Patients with malignant and benign thyroid disease provided blood and tumor or nodule tissue, whose repertoires were compared. General study findings and limits: It was reported that TCR beta diversity was significantly higher in malignant thyroid tumors than benign nodules, in blood and tumor.

Thyroid surgery was performed in patients who had received no treatment beforehand. This receptor was identified in a female donor with papillary thyroid cancer or a benign thyroid nodule (not recorded which). Some clones in this sample may be carry-over from other donors' samples. Specimen: blood.

CDR3 sequence reads: CASSSRTAGNTEAFF. The CDR3 nucleotides read TGTGCCAGCAGCTCCCGGACGGCGGGGAACACTGAAGCTTTCTTT. The chain couples TRBV11-2 to TRBJ1-1, with D unclear. The germline V gene has CDR1 SGHAT and CDR2 FQNNGV. Deletions cut 4 bases from V and 1 base from J, with 13 bases between. This CDR3 region has 15 residues.